The next 7 T cell receptor beta chains were all read from a single sample in a study of T cell repertoires in cytomegalovirus infection. Antigens of these TCRs are unknown. In TCRdb, the reads were re-called with MiXCR into one record per CDR3 protein. The sample lists 900,000 to 950,000 distinct CDR3 sequences; less than 40% were seen once. The source was cultured CD8+ T cells from PBMCs, collected from culture after CMV antigen stimulation. The source is a human donor in good health (CMV status not recorded). Some clones in this sample may be carry-over from other donors' samples.

The table lists this clonotype with many counts. The chain recombines TRBV7-6 with TRBJ2-2, with D uncertain. CDR3 size: 14 residues. Trimming removed 5 bases from V and 4 bases from J, with 11 bases in between. Germline CDR1 reads SGHVS; CDR2 reads FNYEAQ. CDR3 region: CASSPPDGTGELFF. The CDR3 bases are TGTGCCAGCAGCCCCCCGGACGGCACCGGGGAGCTGTTTTTT. The variable domain in full, completed from reference TRBV7-6 and TRBJ2-2, reads GAGVSQSPRYKVTKRGQDVALRCDPISGHVSLYWYRQALGQGPEFLTYFNYEAQQDKSGLPNDRFSAERPEGSISTLTIQRTEQRDSAMYRCASSPPDGTGELFFGEGSRLTVL.

The table lists this clonotype with a few counts. The chain uses TRBV7-9 and TRBJ2-1, with D perhaps being TRBD1 or TRBD2 (5 bases each). This CDR3 has 11 residues. Germline V lookup: CDR1 SEHNR, CDR2 FQNEAQ (reference sequence). Trimming pared 1 base from V and 15 bases from J, leaving 10 bases between. The CDR3 DNA is TGTGCCAGCAGCTTAGGAGGGGCTAGGTTCTTC. Its translation: CASSLGGARFF.

The CDR3 sequence: CASSSGQFTTQPQHF. DNA of the CDR3: TGTGCCAGCAGCTCCGGACAGTTCACTACCCAGCCCCAGCATTTT. The chain couples TRBV7-8 to TRBJ1-5; the D gene is possibly TRBD1 (6 bases). Germline V gene sequence: CDR1 SGHVS, CDR2 FQNEAQ. The CDR3 totals 15 residues. Trimming left V 4 bases short and J 7 bases short, with 17 bases between.

The chain has TRBV6-6 and TRBJ1-4; D is undetermined. Germline-derived CDR1 and CDR2 are MNHNY and SVGAGI (reference sequence). This CDR3 is 13 amino acids long. The V end was cut by 8 bases, the J end by 0 bases, with 7 bases between. The CDR3 spells CASARTTNEKLFF. The CDR3 nucleotides are TGTGCCAGCGCCCGGACAACTAATGAAAAACTGTTTTTT.

The V and J genes are TRBV12-3 or TRBV12-4 and TRBJ2-2, with TRBD2 identical over 10 bases. The CDR3 contains 20 residues. V was pared by 3 bases and J by 6 bases, with 19 bases of the junction left unmatched. The CDR3 sequence is CASSFLLAGESQGNAGELFF. The CDR3 nucleotides are TGTGCCAGCAGTTTTCTTCTAGCGGGGGAATCGCAGGGCAATGCCGGGGAGCTGTTTTTT.

The V and J genes are TRBV7-9 and TRBJ1-1; the D is unclear. CDR3 size: 12 residues. V shed 1 base and J shed 9 bases, with 9 bases lying between them. Germline CDR1 is SEHNR and CDR2 is FQNEAQ (reference sequence). This chain's CDR3 is CASSLGDLKAFF. DNA of the CDR3: TGTGCCAGCAGCTTAGGAGATCTGAAAGCTTTCTTT.

This chain links TRBV29-1 with TRBJ2-1; D assignment may be TRBD1 or TRBD2 (5 bases each). V lost 6 bases to trimming and J lost 9 bases, with 9 bases between them. This CDR3 contains 10 residues. Germline CDR1 reads SQVTM; CDR2 reads ANQGSEA. Here the CDR3 reads CSVGTAEQFF. The CDR3 region has the DNA TGCAGCGTCGGGACGGCTGAGCAGTTCTTC.